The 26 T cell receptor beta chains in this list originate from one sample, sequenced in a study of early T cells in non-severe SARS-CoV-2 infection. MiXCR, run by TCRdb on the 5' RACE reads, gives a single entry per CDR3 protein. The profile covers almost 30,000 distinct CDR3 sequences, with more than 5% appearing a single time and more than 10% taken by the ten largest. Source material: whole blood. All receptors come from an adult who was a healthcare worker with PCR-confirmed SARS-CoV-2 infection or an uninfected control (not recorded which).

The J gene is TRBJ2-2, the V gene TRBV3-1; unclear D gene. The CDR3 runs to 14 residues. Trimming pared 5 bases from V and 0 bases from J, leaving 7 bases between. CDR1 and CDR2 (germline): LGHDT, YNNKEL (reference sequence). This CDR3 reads CASSWGTNTGELFF. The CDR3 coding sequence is TGTGCCAGCAGCTGGGGAACGAACACCGGGGAGCTGTTTTTT.

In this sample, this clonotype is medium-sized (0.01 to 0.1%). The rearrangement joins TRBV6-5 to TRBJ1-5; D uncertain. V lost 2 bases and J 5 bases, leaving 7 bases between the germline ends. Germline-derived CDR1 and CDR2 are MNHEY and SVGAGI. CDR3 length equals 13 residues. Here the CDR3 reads CASSYRTDQPQHF. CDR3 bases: TGTGCCAGCAGTTACCGAACGGATCAGCCCCAGCATTTT.

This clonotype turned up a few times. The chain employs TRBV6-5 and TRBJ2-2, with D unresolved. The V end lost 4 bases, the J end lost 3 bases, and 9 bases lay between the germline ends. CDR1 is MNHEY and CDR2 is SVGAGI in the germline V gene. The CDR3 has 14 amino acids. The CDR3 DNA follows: TGTGCCAGCAGTTTAATAGGGTACACCGGGGAGCTGTTTTTT. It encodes CASSLIGYTGELFF.

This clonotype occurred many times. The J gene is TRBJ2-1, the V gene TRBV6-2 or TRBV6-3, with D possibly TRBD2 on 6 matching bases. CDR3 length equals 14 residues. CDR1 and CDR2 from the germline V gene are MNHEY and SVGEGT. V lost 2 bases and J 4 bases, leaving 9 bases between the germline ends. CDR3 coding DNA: TGTGCCAGCAGTTACATGGGAGGTTACAATGAGCAGTTCTTC. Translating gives CASSYMGGYNEQFF.

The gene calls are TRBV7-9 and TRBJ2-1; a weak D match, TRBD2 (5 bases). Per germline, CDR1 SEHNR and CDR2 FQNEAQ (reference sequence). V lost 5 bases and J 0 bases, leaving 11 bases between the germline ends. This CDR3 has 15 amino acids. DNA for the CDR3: TGTGCCAGCAGCACCGGACTCAGCTCCTACAATGAGCAGTTCTTC. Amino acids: CASSTGLSSYNEQFF.

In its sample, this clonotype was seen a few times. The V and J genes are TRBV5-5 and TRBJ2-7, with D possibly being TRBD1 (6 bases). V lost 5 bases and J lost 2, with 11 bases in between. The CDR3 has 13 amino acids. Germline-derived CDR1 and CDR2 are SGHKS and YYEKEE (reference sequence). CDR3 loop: CASRLPGAYEQYF. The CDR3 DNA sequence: TGTGCCAGCAGACTCCCAGGGGCCTACGAGCAGTACTTC.

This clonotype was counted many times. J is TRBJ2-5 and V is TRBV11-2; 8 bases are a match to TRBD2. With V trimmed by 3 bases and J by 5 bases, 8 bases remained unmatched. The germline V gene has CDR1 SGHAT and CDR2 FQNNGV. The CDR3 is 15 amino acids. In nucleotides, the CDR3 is TGTGCCAGCAGCTTTTCGGGGGGGCCCAGGGAGACCCAGTACTTC. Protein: CASSFSGGPRETQYF.

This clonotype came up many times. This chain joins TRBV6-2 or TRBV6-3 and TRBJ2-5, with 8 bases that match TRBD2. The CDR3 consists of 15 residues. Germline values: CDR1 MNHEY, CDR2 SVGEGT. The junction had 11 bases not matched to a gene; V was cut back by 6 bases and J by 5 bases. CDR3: CASSPPGLGRETQYF. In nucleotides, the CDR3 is TGTGCCAGCAGCCCCCCGGGACTAGGACGGGAGACCCAGTACTTC.

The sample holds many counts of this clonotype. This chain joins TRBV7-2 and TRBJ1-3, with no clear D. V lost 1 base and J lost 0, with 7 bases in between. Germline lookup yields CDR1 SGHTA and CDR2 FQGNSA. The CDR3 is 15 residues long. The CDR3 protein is CASSLDFYSGNTIYF. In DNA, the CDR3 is TGTGCCAGCAGCTTAGACTTCTACTCTGGAAACACCATATATTTT.

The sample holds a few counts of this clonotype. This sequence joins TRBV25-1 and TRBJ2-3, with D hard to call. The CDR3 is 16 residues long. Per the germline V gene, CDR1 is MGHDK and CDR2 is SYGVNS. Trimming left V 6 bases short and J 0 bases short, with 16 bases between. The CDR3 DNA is TGTGCCAGCAGCTCCCCACAGTTCTATAGCACAGATACGCAGTATTTT. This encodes CASSSPQFYSTDTQYF.

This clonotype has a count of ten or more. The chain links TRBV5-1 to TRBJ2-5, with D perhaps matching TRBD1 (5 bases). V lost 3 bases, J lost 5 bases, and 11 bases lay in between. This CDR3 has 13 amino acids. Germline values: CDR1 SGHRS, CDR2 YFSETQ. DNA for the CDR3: TGCGCCAGCAGCTATCCAGGGCTGGAGACCCAGTACTTC. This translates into CASSYPGLETQYF. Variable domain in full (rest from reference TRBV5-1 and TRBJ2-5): KAGVTQTPRYLIKTRGQQVTLSCSPISGHRSVSWYQQTPGQGLQFLFEYFSETQRNKGNFPGRFSGRQFSNSRSEMNVSTLELGDSALYLCASSYPGLETQYFGPGTRLLVL.

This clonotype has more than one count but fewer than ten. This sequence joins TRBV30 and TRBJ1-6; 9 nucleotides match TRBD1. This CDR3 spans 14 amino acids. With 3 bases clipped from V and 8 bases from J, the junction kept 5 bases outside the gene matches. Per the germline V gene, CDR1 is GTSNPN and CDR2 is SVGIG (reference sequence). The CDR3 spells CAWSWTGDDSPLHF. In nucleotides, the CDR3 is TGTGCCTGGAGCTGGACAGGGGATGATTCACCCCTCCACTTT.

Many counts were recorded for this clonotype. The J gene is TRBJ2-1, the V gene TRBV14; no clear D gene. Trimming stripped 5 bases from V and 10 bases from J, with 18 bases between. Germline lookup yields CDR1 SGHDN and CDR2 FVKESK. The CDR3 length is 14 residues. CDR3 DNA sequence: TGTGCCAGCAGCTTAACCACCGCGTACTGGGAGCAGTTCTTC. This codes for CASSLTTAYWEQFF.

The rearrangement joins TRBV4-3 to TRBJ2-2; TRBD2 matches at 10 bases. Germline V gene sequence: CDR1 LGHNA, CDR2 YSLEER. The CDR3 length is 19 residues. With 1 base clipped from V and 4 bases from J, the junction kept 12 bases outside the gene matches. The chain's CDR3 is CASSQAWALLAGATGELFF. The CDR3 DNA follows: TGCGCCAGCAGCCAAGCGTGGGCCCTTCTAGCGGGAGCCACCGGGGAGCTGTTTTTT.

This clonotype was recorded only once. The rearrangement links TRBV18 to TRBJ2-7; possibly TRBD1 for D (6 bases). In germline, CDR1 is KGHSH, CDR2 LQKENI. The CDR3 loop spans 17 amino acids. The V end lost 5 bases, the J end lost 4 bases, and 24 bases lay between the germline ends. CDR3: CASSASRQAPSLYEQYF. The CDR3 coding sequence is TGTGCCAGCTCAGCTTCCAGACAGGCCCCTTCGTTGTACGAGCAGTACTTC.

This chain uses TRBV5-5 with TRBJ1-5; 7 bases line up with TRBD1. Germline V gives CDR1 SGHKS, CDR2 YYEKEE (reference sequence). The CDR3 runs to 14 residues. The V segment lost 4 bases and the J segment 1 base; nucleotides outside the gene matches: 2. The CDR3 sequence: CASSGTESNQPQHF. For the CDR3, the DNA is TGTGCCAGCAGCGGGACAGAGAGCAATCAGCCCCAGCATTTT.

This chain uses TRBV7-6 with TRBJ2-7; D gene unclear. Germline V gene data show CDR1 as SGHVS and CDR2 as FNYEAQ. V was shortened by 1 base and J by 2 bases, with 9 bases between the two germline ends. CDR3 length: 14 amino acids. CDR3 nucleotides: TGTGCCAGCAGCTTAGGGTACGGTACCTACGAGCAGTACTTC. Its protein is CASSLGYGTYEQYF.

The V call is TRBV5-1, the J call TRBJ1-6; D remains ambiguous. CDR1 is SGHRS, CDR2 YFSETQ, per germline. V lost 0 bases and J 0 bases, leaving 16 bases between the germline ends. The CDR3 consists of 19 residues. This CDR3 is CASSLGETDGSSYNSPLHF. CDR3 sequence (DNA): TGCGCCAGCAGCTTGGGGGAGACGGACGGCAGCTCCTATAATTCACCCCTCCACTTT.

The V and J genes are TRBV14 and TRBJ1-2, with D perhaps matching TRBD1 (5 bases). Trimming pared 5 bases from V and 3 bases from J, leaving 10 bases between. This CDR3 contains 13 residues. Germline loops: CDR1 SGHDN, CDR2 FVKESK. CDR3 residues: CASSLQADYGYTF. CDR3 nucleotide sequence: TGTGCCAGCAGCTTACAGGCGGACTATGGCTACACCTTC.

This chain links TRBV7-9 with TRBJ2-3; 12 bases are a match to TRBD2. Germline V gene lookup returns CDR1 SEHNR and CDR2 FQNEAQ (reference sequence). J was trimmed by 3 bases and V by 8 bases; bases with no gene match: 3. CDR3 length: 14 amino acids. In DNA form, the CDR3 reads TGTGCCAGCCTAGCGGGAGGGTCTACAGATACGCAGTATTTT. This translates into CASLAGGSTDTQYF. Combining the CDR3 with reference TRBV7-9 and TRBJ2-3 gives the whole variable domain DTGVSQNPRHKITKRGQNVTFRCDPISEHNRLYWYRQTLGQGPEFLTYFQNEAQLEKSRLLSDRFSAERPKGSFSTLEIQRTEQGDSAMYLCASLAGGSTDTQYFGPGTRLTVL.

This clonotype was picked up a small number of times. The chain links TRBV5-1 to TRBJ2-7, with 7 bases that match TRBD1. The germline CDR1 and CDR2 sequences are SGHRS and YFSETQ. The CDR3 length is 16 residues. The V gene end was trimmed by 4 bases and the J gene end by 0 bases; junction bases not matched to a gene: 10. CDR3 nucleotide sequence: TGCGCCAGCAGCCTCCCAAGACAGGGCAACTCCTACGAGCAGTACTTC. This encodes CASSLPRQGNSYEQYF.

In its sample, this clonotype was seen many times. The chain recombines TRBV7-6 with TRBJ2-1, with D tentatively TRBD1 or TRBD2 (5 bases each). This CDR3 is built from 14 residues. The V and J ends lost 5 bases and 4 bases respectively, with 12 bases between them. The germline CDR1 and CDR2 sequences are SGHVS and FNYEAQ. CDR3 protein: CASSQWDRYNEQFF. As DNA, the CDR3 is TGTGCCAGCAGCCAATGGGACCGGTACAATGAGCAGTTCTTC.

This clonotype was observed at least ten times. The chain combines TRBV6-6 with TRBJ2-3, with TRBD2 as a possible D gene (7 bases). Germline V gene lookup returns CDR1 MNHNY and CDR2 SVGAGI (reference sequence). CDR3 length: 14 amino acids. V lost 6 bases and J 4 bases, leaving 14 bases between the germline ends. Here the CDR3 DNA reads TGTGCCAGCAGGAGGGGGGGCGGACCAGATACGCAGTATTTT. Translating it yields CASRRGGGPDTQYF.

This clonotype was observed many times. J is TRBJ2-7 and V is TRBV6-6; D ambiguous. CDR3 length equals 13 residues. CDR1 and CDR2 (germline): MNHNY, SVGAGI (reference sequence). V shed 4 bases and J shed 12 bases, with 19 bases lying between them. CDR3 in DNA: TGTGCCAGCAGTTCAGGCCCCAGGAAGTATCCGTACTTC. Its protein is CASSSGPRKYPYF.

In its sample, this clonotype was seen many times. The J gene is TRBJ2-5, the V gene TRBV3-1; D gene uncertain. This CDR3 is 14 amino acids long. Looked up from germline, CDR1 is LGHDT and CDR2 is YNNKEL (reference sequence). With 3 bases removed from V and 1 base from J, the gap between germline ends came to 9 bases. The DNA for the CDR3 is TGTGCCAGCAGCCACCTACAGAGCCAAGAGACCCAGTACTTC. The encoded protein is CASSHLQSQETQYF.

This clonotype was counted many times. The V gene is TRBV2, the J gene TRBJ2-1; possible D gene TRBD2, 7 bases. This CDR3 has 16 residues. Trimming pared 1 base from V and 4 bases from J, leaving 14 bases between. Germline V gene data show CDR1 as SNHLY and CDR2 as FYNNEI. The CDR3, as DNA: TGTGCCAGCAGTGAAGATACGGGGGGCTGGTACAATGAGCAGTTCTTC. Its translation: CASSEDTGGWYNEQFF. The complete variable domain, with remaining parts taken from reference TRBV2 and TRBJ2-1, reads EPEVTQTPSHQVTQMGQEVILRCVPISNHLYFYWYRQILGQKVEFLVSFYNNEISEKSEIFDDQFSVERPDGSNFTLKIRSTKLEDSAMYFCASSEDTGGWYNEQFFGPGTRLTVL.